This TCR beta chain was sequenced for a study of identical twins. The germline V and J ends were trimmed by 0 bases and 5 bases, with 8 bases remaining between them. Germline CDR1 reads MDHEN; CDR2 reads SYDVKM. The CDR3 consists of 14 residues. In its sample, this clonotype was seen many times. Via MiXCR, TCRdb re-called the 5' RACE reads, giving one row per CDR3 protein. The sample carries over 200,000 distinct CDR3 sequences, roughly a tenth recorded once. This TCR was recovered from a man aged 45 to 65 in good health. The sample taken for sequencing was memory T cells sorted from blood. The chain joins TRBV28 to TRBJ1-5; possible D gene TRBD1, 6 bases. The CDR3 protein is CASSLWQGYQPQHF. The CDR3 region has the DNA TGTGCCAGCAGTTTATGGCAGGGGTATCAGCCCCAGCATTTT.